What follows are 10 T cell receptor beta chains derived from one specimen sequenced in a study of memory CD4+ T cells and cytomegalovirus serostatus. The sort gate was single viable CD3+CD4+CD8-CD45RO+ cells for memory CD4+ T cells. Generated by immunoSEQ multiplex PCR, the TCRdb table keeps only in-frame clones and is missing some. The table shows under 80,000 clones, with approximately 78% occurring only once. The sample comprised memory CD4+ T cells from blood. These receptors were collected from an adult in good health and CMV-seropositive.

The gene calls are TRBV19 and TRBJ1-5, with no clear D. Trimming left V 6 bases short and J 7 bases short, with 16 bases between. The CDR3 totals 14 residues. Germline lookup yields CDR1 LNHDA and CDR2 SQIVND (reference sequence). The CDR3 is CASSLARLNQPQHF. DNA of the CDR3: TGTGCCAGTAGCCTAGCTAGATTGAACCAGCCCCAGCATTTT.

V and J are TRBV5-1 and TRBJ2-5; possibly TRBD1 or TRBD2 for D (6 bases each). The V gene lost 2 bases and the J gene lost 2 bases, with 10 bases spanning the gap. CDR1 is SGHRS, CDR2 YFSETQ, per germline. The CDR3 sequence is 14 residues long. CDR3 DNA: TGCGCCAGCAGCTTACAGGGACTGCAAGAGACCCAGTACTTC. Protein product: CASSLQGLQETQYF.

V and J are TRBV5-1 and TRBJ2-3; TRBD1 aligns across 8 bases. V was pared by 4 bases and J by 3 bases, with 4 bases of the junction left unmatched. The CDR3 is 14 amino acids. Germline CDR1 is SGHRS and CDR2 is YFSETQ. The CDR3 DNA follows: TGCGCCAGCAGCCAGGGGGCGCGGACAGATACGCAGTATTTT. This sequence encodes CASSQGARTDTQYF.

This chain joins TRBV6-6 and TRBJ2-5, with TRBD1 identical over 8 bases. After removal of 5 bases from V and 4 bases from J, the junction contained 3 bases not matched to a gene. The CDR3 sequence is 13 residues long. The germline V gene encodes CDR1 MNHNY and CDR2 SVGAGI (reference sequence). CDR3 region: CASSPTGAETQYF. DNA of the CDR3: TGTGCCAGCAGTCCGACAGGGGCAGAGACCCAGTACTTC.

V usage is TRBV30 and J usage is TRBJ2-1; 8 positions match TRBD1. CDR1 is GTSNPN, CDR2 SVGIG, per germline (reference sequence). The length of the CDR3 is 14 residues. J was trimmed by 8 bases and V by 1 base; bases with no gene match: 7. The CDR3 spells CAWSATGVGDEQFF. The CDR3 region has the DNA TGTGCCTGGAGTGCGACAGGGGTGGGCGATGAGCAGTTCTTC. The full variable domain, its missing parts supplied by reference TRBV30 and TRBJ2-1, is SQTIHQWPATLVQPVGSPLSLECTVEGTSNPNLYWYRQAAGRGLQLLFYSVGIGQISSEVPQNLSASRPQDRQFILSSKKLLLSDSGFYLCAWSATGVGDEQFFGPGTRLTVL.

The rearrangement joins TRBV4-2 to TRBJ2-1; possibly TRBD2 for D (6 bases). Germline CDR1 reads LGHNA; CDR2 reads YNFKEQ. V dropped 1 base and J dropped 0 bases, with 16 bases sitting between them. The length of the CDR3 is 18 residues. CDR3: CASSQGRGGGSSYNEQFF. CDR3 in DNA: TGTGCCAGCAGCCAAGGAAGGGGTGGGGGGAGCTCCTACAATGAGCAGTTCTTC.

The chain joins TRBV14 to TRBJ1-1; D gene ambiguous. The CDR3 spans 16 residues. V was pared by 4 bases and J by 1 base, with 16 bases between. Germline V gene data show CDR1 as SGHDN and CDR2 as FVKESK. In nucleotides, the CDR3 is TGTGCCAGCAGCCCCCTCCGGCCGGGGAGGAACACTGAAGCTTTCTTT. It specifies CASSPLRPGRNTEAFF.

This clone was recorded only once. The V call is TRBV2, the J call TRBJ1-6, with a weak D call TRBD1 (5 bases). The CDR3 runs to 18 residues. With 5 bases removed from V and 4 bases from J, the gap between germline ends came to 21 bases. Germline V gene sequence: CDR1 SNHLY, CDR2 FYNNEI. The CDR3 nucleotides read TGTGCCAGCAGTCAGAGGGACCCCCGAGCCACTTATAATTCACCCCTCCACTTT. As protein: CASSQRDPRATYNSPLHF.

The chain carries TRBV7-6 and TRBJ2-5; possibly TRBD2 for D (7 bases). The CDR3 totals 13 residues. Trimming cost V 4 bases and J 9 bases, with 15 bases left between them. Germline-derived CDR1 and CDR2 are SGHVS and FNYEAQ. CDR3 nucleotide sequence: TGTGCCAGCAGCTCAACCCGAGGGGGGGCCCAGTACTTC. Protein sequence: CASSSTRGGAQYF. Together with reference TRBV7-6 and TRBJ2-5, the CDR3 gives the full variable domain: GAGVSQSPRYKVTKRGQDVALRCDPISGHVSLYWYRQALGQGPEFLTYFNYEAQQDKSGLPNDRFSAERPEGSISTLTIQRTEQRDSAMYRCASSSTRGGAQYFGPGTRLLVL.

The chain has TRBV7-2 and TRBJ2-3, with 7 bases matching TRBD2. CDR1 is SGHTA, CDR2 FQGNSA, per germline. Trimming at V came to 0 bases and at J to 7 bases, leaving 7 bases not matched to a gene. The CDR3 loop spans 15 amino acids. This CDR3 is CASSLALAGEHTQYF. CDR3 DNA sequence: TGTGCCAGCAGCTTAGCTTTGGCGGGAGAGCATACGCAGTATTTT. The entire variable domain, with the rest obtained from reference TRBV7-2 and TRBJ2-3, is as follows: GAGVSQSPSNKVTEKGKDVELRCDPISGHTALYWYRQSLGQGLEFLIYFQGNSAPDKSGLPSDRFSAERTGGSVSTLTIQRTQQEDSAVYLCASSLALAGEHTQYFGPGTRLTVL.